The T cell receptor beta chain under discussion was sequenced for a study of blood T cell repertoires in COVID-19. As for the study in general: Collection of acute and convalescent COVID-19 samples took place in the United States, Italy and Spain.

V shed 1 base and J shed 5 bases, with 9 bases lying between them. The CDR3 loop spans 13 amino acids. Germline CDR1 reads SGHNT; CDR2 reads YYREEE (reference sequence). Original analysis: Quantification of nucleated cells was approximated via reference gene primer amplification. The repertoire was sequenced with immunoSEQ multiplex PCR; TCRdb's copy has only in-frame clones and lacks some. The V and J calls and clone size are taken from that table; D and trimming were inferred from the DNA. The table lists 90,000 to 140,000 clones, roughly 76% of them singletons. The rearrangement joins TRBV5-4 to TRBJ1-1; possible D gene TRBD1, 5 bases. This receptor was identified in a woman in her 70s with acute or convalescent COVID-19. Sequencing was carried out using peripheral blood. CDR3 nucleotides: TGTGCCAGCAGCTTGCTCGGGGGGACTGAAGCTTTCTTT. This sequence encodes CASSLLGGTEAFF.